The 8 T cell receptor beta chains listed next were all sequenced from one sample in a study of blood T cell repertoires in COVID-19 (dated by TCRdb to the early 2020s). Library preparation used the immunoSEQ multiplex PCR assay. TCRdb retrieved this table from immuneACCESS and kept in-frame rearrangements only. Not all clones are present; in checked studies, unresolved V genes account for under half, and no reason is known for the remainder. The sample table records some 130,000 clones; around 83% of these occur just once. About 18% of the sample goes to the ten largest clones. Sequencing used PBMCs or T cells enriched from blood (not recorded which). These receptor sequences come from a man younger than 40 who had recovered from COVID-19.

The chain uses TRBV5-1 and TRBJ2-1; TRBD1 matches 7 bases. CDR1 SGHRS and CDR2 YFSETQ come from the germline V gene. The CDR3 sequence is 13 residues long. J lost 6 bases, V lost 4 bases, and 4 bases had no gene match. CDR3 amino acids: CASSPGTANEQFF. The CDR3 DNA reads TGCGCCAGCAGCCCTGGGACAGCCAATGAGCAGTTCTTC.

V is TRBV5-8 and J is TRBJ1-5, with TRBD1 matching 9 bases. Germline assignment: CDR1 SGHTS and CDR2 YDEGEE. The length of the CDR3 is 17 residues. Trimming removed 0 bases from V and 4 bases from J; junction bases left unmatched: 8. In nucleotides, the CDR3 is TGTGCCAGCAGCTTGGGGTCGACAGGGGGAGGGAATCAGCCCCAGCATTTT. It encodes CASSLGSTGGGNQPQHF.

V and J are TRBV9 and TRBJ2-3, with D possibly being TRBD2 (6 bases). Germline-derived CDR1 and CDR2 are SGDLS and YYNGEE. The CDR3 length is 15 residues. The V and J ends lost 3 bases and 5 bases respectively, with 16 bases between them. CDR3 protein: CASSAGLRIGDTQYF. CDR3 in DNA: TGTGCCAGCAGCGCGGGACTTCGGATAGGAGATACGCAGTATTTT.

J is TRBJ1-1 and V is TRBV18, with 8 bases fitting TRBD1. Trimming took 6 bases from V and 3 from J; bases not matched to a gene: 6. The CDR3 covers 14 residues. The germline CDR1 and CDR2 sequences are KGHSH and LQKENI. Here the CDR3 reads CASSLTGVDTEAFF. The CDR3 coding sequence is TGTGCCAGCTCCCTGACAGGGGTTGACACTGAAGCTTTCTTT.

The CDR3 DNA reads TGTGCCAGCAGCTTAAAAGGTAGCGGGGCTAGCACAGATACGCAGTATTTT. It translates to CASSLKGSGASTDTQYF. This chain joins TRBV11-3 and TRBJ2-3, with TRBD2 matching 8 bases. The CDR3 contains 17 residues. Germline V gives CDR1 SGHNT, CDR2 YENEEA. The ends lost 2 bases at V and 0 bases at J; junction bases unmatched: 7.

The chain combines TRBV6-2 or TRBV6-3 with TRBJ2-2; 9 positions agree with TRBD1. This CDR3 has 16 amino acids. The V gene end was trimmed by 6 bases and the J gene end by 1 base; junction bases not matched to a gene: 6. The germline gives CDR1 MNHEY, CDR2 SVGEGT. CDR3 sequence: CASSPRQGENTGELFF. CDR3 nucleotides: TGTGCCAGCAGCCCTCGACAGGGGGAGAACACCGGGGAGCTGTTTTTT.

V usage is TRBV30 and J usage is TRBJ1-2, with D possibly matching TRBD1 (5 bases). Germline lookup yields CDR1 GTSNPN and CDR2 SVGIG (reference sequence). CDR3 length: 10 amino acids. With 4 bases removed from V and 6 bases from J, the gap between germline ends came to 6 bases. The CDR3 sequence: CAWTGNGYTF. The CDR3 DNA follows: TGTGCCTGGACAGGGAATGGCTACACCTTC. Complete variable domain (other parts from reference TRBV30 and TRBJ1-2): SQTIHQWPATLVQPVGSPLSLECTVEGTSNPNLYWYRQAAGRGLQLLFYSVGIGQISSEVPQNLSASRPQDRQFILSSKKLLLSDSGFYLCAWTGNGYTFGSGTRLTVV.

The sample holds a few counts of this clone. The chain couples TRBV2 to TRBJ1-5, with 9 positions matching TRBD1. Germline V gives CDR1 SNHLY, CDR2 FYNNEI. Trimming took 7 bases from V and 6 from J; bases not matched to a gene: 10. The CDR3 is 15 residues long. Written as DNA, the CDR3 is TGTGCCAGCACCTTAAACAGGGGGCGCGGTCAGCCCCAGCATTTT. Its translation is CASTLNRGRGQPQHF.